This T cell receptor beta chain is from a study of Ad26.COV2.S vaccination and SARS-CoV-2 variants. The V gene end was trimmed by 4 bases and the J gene end by 0 bases; junction bases not matched to a gene: 5. This CDR3 comprises 15 residues. In germline, CDR1 is SGHNT, CDR2 YYREEE (reference sequence). Indicated treatment: 15 to 20 received Ad26.COV2.S at low or high dose, single or two shots; 5 received placebo; per-sample allocation not given. The study sampled participants on day 63 after the first vaccine or placebo injection. Sequenced by immunoSEQ multiplex PCR; TCRdb stores in-frame clones only, minus some. The table shows about 350,000 clones, with 85% to 90% occurring only once.

V is TRBV5-4 and J is TRBJ2-3, with 7 positions matching TRBD1. The starting material was peripheral blood, obtained in a trial of Ad26.COV2.S vaccine versus placebo. The sequence was collected from a person aged 18-60 years who received the Ad26.COV2.S COVID-19 vaccine or a placebo. CDR3 in amino acids: CASSPDRASTDTQYF. The CDR3 bases are TGTGCCAGCAGCCCTGACAGGGCTAGCACAGATACGCAGTATTTT. Complete variable domain (other parts from reference TRBV5-4 and TRBJ2-3): ETGVTQSPTHLIKTRGQQVTLRCSSQSGHNTVSWYQQALGQGPQFIFQYYREEENGRGNFPPRFSGLQFPNYSSELNVNALELDDSALYLCASSPDRASTDTQYFGPGTRLTVL.